These T cell receptor beta chains were read from a single sample in a study of OX40 agonist ivuxolimab in advanced cancers. The repertoire was sequenced with immunoSEQ multiplex PCR; TCRdb's copy has only in-frame clones and lacks some. The data contain about 98,000 clones, roughly nine tenths of them singletons. Specimen: CD4+ or CD8+ T cells sorted from blood, collected in a trial of the OX40 agonist ivuxolimab. Receptors originate from an adult with an advanced solid tumor such as melanoma, head and neck, liver or kidney cancer. Each CDR3 is given with its conserved first and last residue. The D gene is left open where the match is weak. Only part of the rows carry a size: once, few, many, or a class if the clone is expanded.

V gene	clone size	J gene	D gene	CDR3 DNA	CDR3 protein
TRBV9	NA	TRBJ2-3	TRBD1	TGTGCCAGCAGCGCGACAGGGGTCCCCACAGATACGCAGTATTTT	CASSATGVPTDTQYF
TRBV4-2	NA	TRBJ1-5	NA	TGTGCCAGCAGCCAAGAACGTAGCAATCAGCCCCAGCATTTT	CASSQERSNQPQHF
TRBV5-6	NA	TRBJ1-2	TRBD1	TGTGCCAGCAGCCGTGACAGGGGAATGTTTGGCTACACCTTC	CASSRDRGMFGYTF
TRBV11-1	NA	TRBJ2-3	TRBD1	TGTGCCAGCAGCTCTCCGGTGCAGGGGGCAGATACGCAGTATTTT	CASSSPVQGADTQYF
TRBV30	NA	TRBJ1-4	TRBD1	TGTGCCTGGGGACAGGCAGTGGGGCTGAGGGAAAAACTGTTTTTT	CAWGQAVGLREKLFF
TRBV10-2	NA	TRBJ2-1	NA	TGCGCCAGCAGAGCAGTTAGCTCCTACAATGAGCAGTTCTTC	CASRAVSSYNEQFF
TRBV15	few	TRBJ1-1	TRBD1	TGTGCCACCAGCAGAGAAAGACAGGGCACTGAAGCTTTCTTT	CATSRERQGTEAFF
TRBV29-1	once	TRBJ1-2	TRBD1	TGCAGCGTCACGAGAACAGGGGCGGGCTACACCTTC	CSVTRTGAGYTF
TRBV18	NA	TRBJ2-5	NA	TGTGCCAGCTCAACCCTCAAAGAGACCCAGTACTTC	CASSTLKETQYF
TRBV29-1	NA	TRBJ2-5	NA	TGCAGCGTTCAAGAAGAGACCCAGTACTTC	CSVQEETQYF
TRBV4-2	NA	TRBJ1-2	NA	TGTGCCAGCAGCCGGGACGCGAGCTATTCTGATGGCTACACCTTC	CASSRDASYSDGYTF
TRBV18	NA	TRBJ1-1	NA	TGTGCCAGCTCAACGGCCCAGGGAGGGGACACTGAAGCTTTCTTT	CASSTAQGGDTEAFF
TRBV4-1	NA	TRBJ1-2	NA	TGCGCCAGCAGCCAAGGGGGAATGGGGAACTATGGCTACACCTTC	CASSQGGMGNYGYTF
TRBV7-3	once	TRBJ1-1	NA	TGTGCCAGCAGAGTTCAGGGAGACACTGAAGCTTTCTTT	CASRVQGDTEAFF
TRBV5-1	NA	TRBJ2-2	TRBD2	TGCGCCAGCAGCTTACCTCTAGCGGGAGGCACCGGGGAGCTGTTTTTT	CASSLPLAGGTGELFF
TRBV23-1	NA	TRBJ2-7	NA	TGCGCCAGCACCCCGGGACCCTACGAGCAGTACTTC	CASTPGPYEQYF
TRBV5-8	NA	TRBJ1-1	NA	TGTGCCAGCAGCTTGGACAGGGATACTGAAGCTTTCTTT	CASSLDRDTEAFF
TRBV7-8	once	TRBJ2-1	NA	TGTGCCAGCAGCCCAGTCCGGGTTGAGCAGTTCTTC	CASSPVRVEQFF
TRBV4-2	NA	TRBJ2-2	NA	TGTGCCAGCAGCCAAGAGGATGGTGGCACCGGGGAGCTGTTTTTT	CASSQEDGGTGELFF
TRBV7-3	once	TRBJ1-1	NA	TGTGCCAGCAGCCCCCAGGCGGACACTGAAGCTTTCTTT	CASSPQADTEAFF
TRBV2	NA	TRBJ1-1	NA	TGTGCCAGCAGTGAACGGCCCATACCAGGGAACACTGAAGCTTTCTTT	CASSERPIPGNTEAFF
TRBV9	NA	TRBJ1-1	TRBD1	TGTGCCAGCAGCCTTGGGACAGAGCCTGAAGCTTTCTTT	CASSLGTEPEAFF
TRBV28	once	TRBJ1-5	NA	TGTGCCAGCAGTTTCCCTAAAAGGGTTGGCAATCAGCCCCAGCATTTT	CASSFPKRVGNQPQHF